Below, one T cell receptor beta chain is given with its context. Sequenced by immunoSEQ multiplex PCR; TCRdb stores in-frame clones only, minus some. The sample includes 85,000 to 100,000 clones, approximately 96% of them seen just once. These data come from a study of technical replicates of blood from four donors. The length of the CDR3 is 15 residues. The germline gives CDR1 MNHEY, CDR2 SMNVEV (reference sequence). The sequenced sample consisted of T cells isolated from PBMCs. The V and J genes are TRBV27 and TRBJ2-5; 10 positions match TRBD2. The J call may not be correct, given that the DNA end is closer to TRBJ2-7. The sequence came from a human donor in good health. The CDR3 loop is CASSSGLADTYEQYF. The CDR3 DNA reads as TGTGCCAGCAGTTCCGGACTAGCGGATACCTACGAGCAGTACTTC.